This passage covers 20 T cell receptor beta chains from one sample sequenced in a study of blood T cell repertoires in COVID-19. The assay was immunoSEQ multiplex PCR, and TCRdb's table has in-frame clones only and misses some. The sample yields some 85,000 clones, around 75% seen once. Sequencing was carried out using peripheral blood. The receptors here all came from an older man with COVID-19, enrolled during active disease.

The J gene is TRBJ2-5, the V gene TRBV18; unclear D gene. The V end was cut by 6 bases, the J end by 2 bases, with 7 bases between. There are 12 residues in the CDR3. Germline V gene data show CDR1 as KGHSH and CDR2 as LQKENI. The CDR3 here is CASSPNQETQYF. CDR3 sequence (DNA): TGTGCCAGCTCCCCTAATCAAGAGACCCAGTACTTC. Drawing the rest from reference TRBV18 and TRBJ2-5, the complete variable domain is NAGVMQNPRHLVRRRGQEARLRCSPMKGHSHVYWYRQLPEEGLKFMVYLQKENIIDESGMPKERFSAEFPKEGPSILRIQQVVRGDSAAYFCASSPNQETQYFGPGTRLLVL.

The rearrangement uses TRBV27 and TRBJ1-2, with D maybe TRBD1 (6 bases). V dropped 4 bases and J dropped 2 bases, with 14 bases sitting between them. From germline, CDR1 is MNHEY and CDR2 SMNVEV (reference sequence). The CDR3 is 15 residues long. CDR3 loop: CASSSFETGNYGYTF. The CDR3 region has the DNA TGTGCCAGCAGTTCCTTCGAGACAGGCAACTATGGCTACACCTTC.

This chain links TRBV19 with TRBJ1-4; 10 nucleotides align to TRBD1. Germline V lookup: CDR1 LNHDA, CDR2 SQIVND (reference sequence). The V gene end was trimmed by 9 bases and the J gene end by 5 bases; junction bases not matched to a gene: 3. The CDR3 is 13 residues long. CDR3 sequence: CASRTGGNEKLFF. The CDR3 nucleotides read TGTGCCAGCCGGACAGGGGGAAATGAAAAACTGTTTTTT. The whole variable domain, filled in from reference TRBV19 and TRBJ1-4, reads DGGITQSPKYLFRKEGQNVTLSCEQNLNHDAMYWYRQDPGQGLRLIYYSQIVNDFQKGDIAEGYSVSREKKESFPLTVTSAQKNPTAFYLCASRTGGNEKLFFGSGTQLSVL.

The J gene is TRBJ2-5, the V gene TRBV5-1, with 7 bases identical to TRBD2. The CDR3 is made up of 14 amino acids. J was trimmed by 5 bases and V by 6 bases; bases with no gene match: 10. Germline V CDR1 and CDR2: SGHRS, YFSETQ. The CDR3 nucleotides read TGCGCCAGCAACCCAGGACTAGGCGGGGAGACCCAGTACTTC. Protein product: CASNPGLGGETQYF.

J is TRBJ1-2 and V is TRBV6-5; TRBD1 matches 7 bases. Germline CDR1 reads MNHEY; CDR2 reads SVGAGI. The length of the CDR3 is 14 residues. V trimming: 5 bases; J trimming: 4 bases; junction bases outside the gene matches: 7. This CDR3 is CASSPKGAVYGYTF. CDR3 DNA sequence: TGTGCCAGCAGTCCAAAGGGGGCAGTCTATGGCTACACCTTC.

In this sample, this clone turned up a few times. The CDR3 nucleotides are TGTGCCAGGTCCGGGACATCCCAGTTCGGTGGGGCCGGCTACACCTTC. Encoded protein: CARSGTSQFGGAGYTF. The chain joins TRBV2 to TRBJ1-2; the D gene is possibly TRBD1 (6 bases). Germline-derived CDR1 and CDR2 are SNHLY and FYNNEI. The germline V and J ends were trimmed by 9 bases and 8 bases, with 28 bases remaining between them. The CDR3 contains 16 residues.

The gene calls are TRBV7-2 and TRBJ1-1; 7 nucleotides agree with TRBD1. Germline V gene data show CDR1 as SGHTA and CDR2 as FQGNSA. J was trimmed by 11 bases and V by 4 bases; bases with no gene match: 13. This CDR3 contains 14 residues. CDR3 region: CASSYGQVPLWAFF. The CDR3 DNA sequence: TGTGCCAGCAGCTACGGACAGGTCCCCTTGTGGGCTTTCTTT. The full variable domain, its missing parts supplied by reference TRBV7-2 and TRBJ1-1, is GAGVSQSPSNKVTEKGKDVELRCDPISGHTALYWYRQSLGQGLEFLIYFQGNSAPDKSGLPSDRFSAERTGGSVSTLTIQRTQQEDSAVYLCASSYGQVPLWAFFGQGTRLTVV.

This clone was seen a few times. The chain recombines TRBV20-1 with TRBJ2-7, with D tentatively TRBD1 (5 bases). Looked up from germline, CDR1 is DFQATT and CDR2 is SNEGSKA (reference sequence). V was trimmed by 3 bases and J by 0 bases, leaving 15 bases between them. The CDR3 runs to 15 residues. The CDR3 bases are TGCAGTGCTAGTCCGCGGACATTAAGCTCCTACGAGCAGTACTTC. It encodes CSASPRTLSSYEQYF.

This clone was counted a single time. The chain is built from TRBV12-3 or TRBV12-4 and TRBJ1-1; D not resolved. Trimming removed 7 bases at V and 4 bases at J, with 10 bases between. This CDR3 comprises 12 residues. CDR3: CASTLLFTEAFF. Written as DNA, the CDR3 is TGTGCCAGCACCCTCCTCTTCACTGAAGCTTTCTTT.

The chain employs TRBV19 and TRBJ2-3; 13 bases agree with TRBD2. The V gene end was trimmed by 5 bases and the J gene end by 3 bases; junction bases not matched to a gene: 11. The CDR3 has 18 residues. Germline values: CDR1 LNHDA, CDR2 SQIVND (reference sequence). The CDR3 spells CASSPRTSGGPRTDTQYF. DNA for the CDR3: TGTGCCAGTAGTCCAAGGACTAGCGGGGGACCTCGGACAGATACGCAGTATTTT. Looking up the rest from reference TRBV19 and TRBJ2-3 gives the full variable domain: DGGITQSPKYLFRKEGQNVTLSCEQNLNHDAMYWYRQDPGQGLRLIYYSQIVNDFQKGDIAEGYSVSREKKESFPLTVTSAQKNPTAFYLCASSPRTSGGPRTDTQYFGPGTRLTVL.

The chain uses TRBV27 and TRBJ2-7; D is uncertain. Germline V gene lookup returns CDR1 MNHEY and CDR2 SMNVEV (reference sequence). V lost 2 bases to trimming and J lost 7 bases, with 15 bases between them. The CDR3 runs to 14 residues. The CDR3 region has the DNA TGTGCCAGCAGTTTAGATCTCTATTCGGGTGAGCAGTACTTC. Translation: CASSLDLYSGEQYF.

The chain uses TRBV12-3 or TRBV12-4 and TRBJ1-2; D unresolved. The CDR3 extends over 13 amino acids. V was shortened by 3 bases and J by 4 bases, with 9 bases between the two germline ends. The CDR3 DNA sequence: TGTGCCAGCAGTTTCGAACGGTTCTATGGCTACACCTTC. Encoded protein: CASSFERFYGYTF.

Concerning this clone: Germline and junction disagree at one end, which may indicate a read error. CDR3 DNA sequence: TGTGCCAGCAGTTACGGACAGCCCACAGATGCGCAGTATTTT. It codes for CASSYGQPTDAQYF. The chain carries TRBV6-6 and TRBJ2-3; D possibly corresponds to TRBD1 (6 bases). The CDR3 has 14 residues. The germline V gene has CDR1 MNHNY and CDR2 SVGAGI (reference sequence).

This sequence joins TRBV6-2 or TRBV6-3 and TRBJ1-1; TRBD1 might be the D (6 bases). V was trimmed by 6 bases and J by 4 bases, leaving 18 bases between them. Germline values: CDR1 MNHEY, CDR2 SVGEGT. The CDR3 length is 15 residues. The DNA of the CDR3 is TGTGCCAGCAGCAGACCTGGGCAGGGGAGCACTGAAGCTTTCTTT. Amino acid sequence: CASSRPGQGSTEAFF.

This clone was picked up a small number of times. This chain links TRBV10-3 with TRBJ1-1; D might be TRBD1 (5 bases). With 4 bases removed from V and 1 base from J, the gap between germline ends came to 10 bases. CDR3 size: 14 residues. From germline, CDR1 is ENHRY and CDR2 SYGVKD. CDR3 sequence: CAISAPDKNTEAFF. CDR3 coding DNA: TGTGCCATCAGTGCCCCGGACAAGAACACTGAAGCTTTCTTT.

The rearrangement uses TRBV3-1 (or the pseudogene TRBV3-2) and TRBJ2-7; perhaps TRBD1 as D (6 bases). The CDR3 contains 14 residues. The germline gives CDR1 LGHDT, CDR2 YNNKEL (reference sequence). Trimming removed 0 bases from V and 3 bases from J, with 9 bases in between. As DNA, the CDR3 is TGTGCCAGCAGCCAAGATTCCAGGGGCTACGAGCAGTACTTC. Translation: CASSQDSRGYEQYF.

CDR3 nucleotides: TGTGCCACCAGTGACCCCGGGACAGGGGGCACAGATACGCAGTATTTT. Encoded protein: CATSDPGTGGTDTQYF. The J gene is TRBJ2-3, the V gene TRBV24-1; 10 nucleotides match TRBD1. CDR1 is KGHDR, CDR2 SFDVKD, per germline. V trimming: 4 bases; J trimming: 1 base; junction bases outside the gene matches: 4. The CDR3 consists of 16 residues.

The chain uses TRBV10-3 and TRBJ1-6, with 7 positions matching TRBD1. V lost 4 bases and J lost 6; bases outside the gene matches: 3. This CDR3 has 14 residues. Germline V gene lookup returns CDR1 ENHRY and CDR2 SYGVKD. As DNA, the CDR3 is TGTGCCATCAGTGGGGACAGAATTAATTCACCCCTCCACTTT. It is translated as CAISGDRINSPLHF.

In its sample, this clone was seen once. CDR3: CASSDLGARGNTIYF. CDR3 in DNA: TGTGCCAGCAGTGATCTGGGGGCGAGGGGAAACACCATATATTTT. The chain links TRBV2 to TRBJ1-3; the D gene is possibly TRBD1 (6 bases). V lost 3 bases to trimming and J lost 4 bases, with 13 bases between them. Germline assignment: CDR1 SNHLY and CDR2 FYNNEI. The CDR3 loop spans 15 amino acids.

This clone showed up just once. This sequence joins TRBV5-1 and TRBJ2-2, with 7 bases identical to TRBD1. Germline CDR1 and CDR2: SGHRS and YFSETQ. V lost 0 bases, J lost 6 bases, and 2 bases stayed unmatched. CDR3 length: 14 amino acids. The CDR3 sequence is CASSLVQGAGELFF. The CDR3, as DNA: TGCGCCAGCAGCTTGGTCCAGGGGGCCGGGGAGCTGTTTTTT. The full variable domain, rest sourced from reference TRBV5-1 and TRBJ2-2, is KAGVTQTPRYLIKTRGQQVTLSCSPISGHRSVSWYQQTPGQGLQFLFEYFSETQRNKGNFPGRFSGRQFSNSRSEMNVSTLELGDSALYLCASSLVQGAGELFFGEGSRLTVL.